The rows below give T cell receptor beta chains drawn from one sample of a study of blood T cell repertoires in COVID-19. Measured with immunoSEQ multiplex PCR; TCRdb has only the in-frame clones, and not every one. Among 200,000 to 300,000 clones listed, about 89% were seen once. Material for sequencing was peripheral blood. The receptors originated from a woman aged 60-75 years who had recovered from COVID-19. CDR3s include the opening cysteine and the closing phenylalanine or tryptophan. Each record gives: J gene, D gene, V gene, clone size, CDR3 protein, CDR3 DNA. A D gene is named only where the DNA matches it firmly. Clone size is shown for a subset of rows, as once, few, many or a class of expanded clone.

TRBJ1-2	TRBD1	TRBV7-9	NA	CASSLTGGPYGYTF	TGTGCCAGCAGCTTGACAGGGGGCCCCTATGGCTACACCTTC
TRBJ1-2	NA	TRBV29-1	NA	CSSWVGGGANYGYTF	TGCAGCTCTTGGGTGGGCGGAGGAGCTAACTATGGCTACACCTTC
TRBJ2-1	NA	TRBV7-7	NA	CASSLGQNNEQFF	TGTGCTAGCAGCTTAGGACAGAACAATGAGCAGTTCTTC
TRBJ1-2	TRBD1	TRBV15	NA	CATYPGQGFGYTF	TGTGCCACCTACCCGGGACAGGGCTTCGGCTACACCTTC
TRBJ1-1	NA	TRBV4-1	NA	CASSQDPGGGLTEAFF	TGCGCCAGCAGCCAGGACCCGGGCGGGGGGCTAACTGAAGCTTTCTTT
TRBJ2-5	NA	TRBV11-1	NA	CASSRDIVETQYF	TGTGCCAGCAGCCGGGACATCGTGGAGACCCAGTACTTC
TRBJ1-4	TRBD1	TRBV6-2/TRBV6-3	NA	CASSYGTGAALGEKLFF	TGTGCCAGCAGTTACGGGACAGGGGCGGCCTTGGGGGAAAAACTGTTTTTT
TRBJ1-1	TRBD1	TRBV19	NA	CASSRGQGTEAFF	TGTGCCAGTAGTAGGGGACAGGGTACTGAAGCTTTCTTT
TRBJ1-2	NA	TRBV6-5	NA	CASSFINYGYTF	TGTGCCAGCAGTTTCATTAACTATGGCTACACCTTC
TRBJ2-2	NA	TRBV3-1/TRBV3-2	NA	CASSPDRRATGELFF	TGTGCCAGCAGCCCAGACAGGAGGGCCACCGGGGAGCTGTTTTTT
TRBJ1-1	NA	TRBV5-1	NA	CASSLVGGLNTEAFF	TGCGCCAGCAGCTTGGTGGGGGGGTTGAACACTGAAGCTTTCTTT
TRBJ1-2	NA	TRBV5-1	NA	CASSLGVTGGYGYTF	TGCGCCAGCAGCCTGGGGGTTACGGGTGGCTATGGCTACACCTTC
TRBJ2-1	TRBD2	TRBV4-1	NA	CASSRKLAGETHNEQFF	TGCGCCAGCAGCCGCAAACTAGCGGGGGAGACTCACAATGAGCAGTTCTTC
TRBJ2-1	NA	TRBV7-3	once	CASSLVAQGYNEQFF	TGTGCCAGCAGCTTAGTTGCACAGGGTTACAATGAGCAGTTCTTC